The sequence of this T cell receptor beta chain was determined in a study of lymphopenia after photon versus proton radiotherapy. The assay was immunoSEQ multiplex PCR, and TCRdb's table has in-frame clones only and misses some. The top ten hold about 2.6% of the sample, which has 55,000 to 75,000 clones, roughly 90% seen once. Per germline, CDR1 GTSNPN and CDR2 SVGIG (reference sequence). Trimming removed 0 bases from V and 11 bases from J, with 13 bases in between. This CDR3 region has 12 residues. Only one count was recorded for this clone. Its antigen is not known. General observations from the study: After lymphocyte nadir, photon-treated repertoires showed oligoclonal expansion, especially CD8+ Temra. Photon-treated patients lost naive T cells and TCR diversity; proton-treated stayed stable. In patients who died, overall survival fell as post-nadir TCR diversity dropped more.

The receptor's source is a woman aged 70 to 79 with pancreatic cancer. The sequencing used peripheral blood, collected from a patient treated with photon-based radiotherapy. This chain links TRBV30 with TRBJ1-1; D might be TRBD1 (5 bases). The CDR3 nucleotides are TGTGCCTGGAGTGTACTACAGGTCGGGGCTTTCTTT. It translates to CAWSVLQVGAFF.